This is a list of T cell receptor beta chains from one sample in a study of Graves' ophthalmopathy and Graves' hyperthyroidism. TCRdb re-called the multiplex PCR reads with MiXCR, one entry per CDR3 protein. The sample has hundreds of thousands of distinct CDR3 sequences, about 40% seen once; the top ten hold around 3%. Source material: peripheral blood. The receptor set was obtained from an adult man with Graves' ophthalmopathy. CDR3s leave out the opening cysteine and the closing phenylalanine or tryptophan.

TRBV9 | ASSATVGGQPQH
TRBV19 | ASSPRGGGLTLH
TRBV6-5 | ASSSTNQGIYGYT
TRBV2 | ASSDRDTLYGYT
TRBV6-6 | ASDRVGVEQF
TRBV7-3 | ASSFPGTGVSEQY
TRBV6-6 | ASSYAKAGELF
TRBV12-3/TRBV12-4 | ASSLAAATNEKLF
TRBV25-1 | ASRPDRGHTEAF
TRBV7-2 | ASSFSGASGETQY
TRBV11-2 | ASSLEWGRNQPQH
TRBV7-2 | ASSLATETQY
TRBV19 | ASRRDGPTMGYTIY
TRBV11-2 | ASSLATDAPQPQH
TRBV29-1 | SVPRANVLT